The following is a T cell receptor (beta chain) sequence with its context. In the study's own analysis: Using reference gene primer amplification, nucleated cell counts were estimated. Data came from immunoSEQ multiplex PCR; TCRdb stores just in-frame clones and leaves some out. For V, J and clone size, that table is used; D and trimming come from the DNA. In the table there are some 450,000 clones, approximately 90% of which are singletons. This sample is part of a study of blood T cell repertoires in COVID-19. The CDR3 is 13 residues long. V shed 3 bases and J shed 3 bases, with 8 bases lying between them.

Sequencing used peripheral blood. The TCR was taken from a man younger than 30 with COVID-19, enrolled during active disease. The chain uses TRBV12-3 or TRBV12-4 and TRBJ1-1; D ambiguous. CDR3 protein: CASSFRHDTEAFF. DNA of the CDR3: TGTGCCAGCAGTTTCCGACACGACACTGAAGCTTTCTTT.